The entry below gives a single T cell receptor beta chain sequence along with its context. Its recognized antigen is unknown. Base qualities are not at hand, and no much larger clone is one base apart. The data are from a study of blood T cell repertoires in COVID-19 (dated by TCRdb to 2020 to 2022). A note on the overall study: Samples covering the acute and convalescent phases of COVID-19 were provided by collaborators in the United States, Italy and Spain. The material from the prospective study consisted of cDNA or gDNA derived from T cells, B-cell-depleted T cells, or PBMCs. Deeply sampled blood TCRbeta repertoires from subjects exposed to, actively infected with, or recovered from COVID-19 were included in the dataset. The repertoires were made available in a free public database intended to serve as a resource for research on the immune response to SARS-CoV-2. The samples were drawn from two sources: the first 160 participants of the ongoing ImmuneRACE study, and fewer than 1,500 subjects contributed by 6 global collaborators. The sample metadata nearly always contained a de-identified subject ID, COVID-19 status, age in years and sex. Where HLA class I and class II types were available, the types were taken from metadata supplied by the sample provider, not from assay-based typing.

TCRbeta CDR3 regions were amplified from genomic DNA using the immunoSEQ Assay, a bias-controlled multiplex PCR. The study's processing was this. The number of nucleated cells in each sample was estimated from the amplification of reference gene primers within the assay. Sequence reads were collapsed and filtered to measure the absolute abundance of every unique TCRbeta CDR3 rearrangement. Productive Simpson clonality was computed per sample as the square root of Simpson's diversity index over productive rearrangements. TCRdb holds this immuneACCESS table with in-frame rearrangements only. Some clones are missing; in checked studies, unresolved V genes explain under half, and the rest has no known cause. V, J and clone size are taken as reported in that table, and D and trimming were inferred from the DNA itself. This sample has some 110,000 clones in its table, and 80% to 85% of those were observed once. The ten largest clonotypes hold approximately 3.9% of the sample.

The germline V gene yields MNHNS for CDR1 and SASEGT for CDR2. Unmatched junction bases come to 0, with V trimmed by 1 base and J by 4 bases. CDR3 length: 14 amino acids, cysteine to phenylalanine. Only the CDR3 part of the read is kept: 42 bases, read in frame from the first base. Enrolling through a virtual design, the prospective study's participants ranged in age from roughly 18 to 89 years and lived across some 23 United States geographic areas. Cohort assignment in the prospective study relied on participant-reported clinical history from a screening survey and a study questionnaire. For ImmuneRACE Cohort 3, a participant was defined as recovered based on two consecutive negative NP/OP PCR tests, clearance by a healthcare professional, or resolution of symptoms. In the prospective study, whole blood, serum and a nasopharyngeal or oropharyngeal swab were collected from each participant by mobile phlebotomists. Prospective study participants could optionally give additional blood draws and questionnaires over an approximately two-month period. Before DNA extraction, blood samples from the prospective study were shipped at room temperature or frozen.

Summary of the overall study and its limitations: Clinical and demographic metadata were provided uncurated, with the amount varying by source and participant.

This TCR derives from a woman aged 25 to 39 who had recovered from COVID-19. Rearrangement joined TRBV6-1 to TRBJ2-3; 9 junctional bases match TRBD1. The sample consisted of PBMCs or T cells enriched from blood (not recorded which). The DNA reads as follows: TGTGCCAGCAGTGAAGGGACAGGGGCAGATACGCAGTATTTT. The resulting protein is CASSEGTGADTQYF.